Sequencing of this TCR beta chain was carried out in a study of CD8 T cells in Susac syndrome. RNA in amounts of roughly 0.5 to 1 ug was reverse transcribed with random hexamers. TCRdb redid the calling of the immunoSEQ multiplex PCR reads with MiXCR, one entry per CDR3 protein. The top ten hold roughly 0.45% of the sample, which has about 83,000 distinct CDR3 sequences, roughly 95% seen once. V was trimmed by 6 bases and J by 3 bases, leaving 8 bases between them. CDR1 SQVTM and CDR2 ANQGSEA come from the germline V gene. The CDR3 spans 11 residues. Patients with Susac syndrome met diagnostic criteria defined recently for definite or probable disease.

The J gene is TRBJ1-1, the V gene TRBV29-1; no definite D call. The receptor was derived from a human donor with Susac syndrome. The source material was CD8+ T cells from PBMCs. This chain's CDR3 is CSVVEDTEAFF. The CDR3 nucleotides are TGCAGCGTGGTAGAAGACACTGAAGCTTTCTTT.